Listed here are 24 T cell receptor beta chains from one sample, sequenced in a study of beta chain features in type 1 diabetes. General study findings and limits: People with Type 1 diabetes carried modestly yet significantly shorter TCRB CDR3s in all four CD4+ subsets.

Antigen specificity for these receptors is unknown. Reverse transcription of all isolated RNA meant that expressed TCRB transcripts were sequenced. Clones were sequenced by immunoSEQ multiplex PCR, and TCRdb holds only the in-frame ones, with some missing. The sample has some 330,000 clones; around 12% are singletons. Specimen: naive CD4+ T cells from blood. Receptors originate from a young woman with type 1 diabetes.

Concerning this clone itself: The identical CDR3 is also encoded by other nucleotide sequences in the sample. V gene TRBV30 combines with J gene TRBJ2-7; 7 bases are shared with TRBD2. Germline CDR1 and CDR2: GTSNPN and SVGIG (reference sequence). This CDR3 is built from 14 residues. After removal of 0 bases from V and 0 bases from J, the junction contained 2 bases not matched to a gene. The CDR3 reads CAWSVGGSSYEQYF. The CDR3 region has the DNA TGTGCCTGGAGTGTGGGCGGGAGCTCCTACGAGCAGTACTTC.

The CDR3 region has the DNA TGTGCCAGCAGCGGGACCGGGACAGGCGTCAGCTACACCTTC. It translates to CASSGTGTGVSYTF. The chain combines TRBV7-8 with TRBJ1-2, with 8 bases lining up with TRBD1. The CDR3 extends over 14 amino acids. Germline CDR1 is SGHVS and CDR2 is FQNEAQ. The ends lost 5 bases at V and 9 bases at J; junction bases unmatched: 11.

The sample holds a few counts of this clone. The chain links TRBV19 to TRBJ2-7, with TRBD1 as a possible D gene (6 bases). CDR3 length equals 17 residues. From germline, CDR1 is LNHDA and CDR2 SQIVND (reference sequence). V was pared by 5 bases and J by 0 bases, with 20 bases between. CDR3 loop: CASSSLDIGQSSYEQYF. CDR3 coding DNA: TGTGCCAGTAGTTCCCTAGACATCGGACAGTCCTCCTACGAGCAGTACTTC. Based on the CDR3 plus reference TRBV19 and TRBJ2-7, the full variable domain is DGGITQSPKYLFRKEGQNVTLSCEQNLNHDAMYWYRQDPGQGLRLIYYSQIVNDFQKGDIAEGYSVSREKKESFPLTVTSAQKNPTAFYLCASSSLDIGQSSYEQYFGPGTRLTVT.

The chain is built from TRBV30 and TRBJ1-1; tentative D call: TRBD1 (6 bases). CDR1 is GTSNPN, CDR2 SVGIG, per germline (reference sequence). This CDR3 is 15 amino acids long. V dropped 0 bases and J dropped 4 bases, with 15 bases sitting between them. In nucleotides, the CDR3 is TGTGCCTGGAGTGTACCCCGGCAGGGGTCCACTGAAGCTTTCTTT. Protein sequence: CAWSVPRQGSTEAFF.

Only a few counts were recorded for this clone. V is TRBV5-6 and J is TRBJ2-3; 15 bases match TRBD2. The germline gives CDR1 SGHDT, CDR2 YYEEEE. Trimming cost V 2 bases and J 2 bases; bases outside gene matches: 9. CDR3 length equals 19 residues. As DNA, the CDR3 is TGTGCCAGCAGCTTTAGGACTAGCGGGAGGGCCGAGCTCACAGATACGCAGTATTTT. Translated: CASSFRTSGRAELTDTQYF.

The J gene is TRBJ2-7, the V gene TRBV19; possible D gene TRBD2, 7 bases. CDR1 and CDR2 from the germline V gene are LNHDA and SQIVND (reference sequence). This CDR3 contains 14 residues. V lost 6 bases and J 5 bases, leaving 17 bases between the germline ends. The CDR3 here is CASRRGGLLDEQYF. CDR3 bases: TGTGCCAGTAGGAGGGGGGGATTGCTGGACGAGCAGTACTTC.

This chain joins TRBV27 and TRBJ2-3; 9 positions match TRBD2. Unmatched junction bases numbered 3, after V lost 3 bases and J lost 5 bases. Germline V gene data show CDR1 as MNHEY and CDR2 as SMNVEV (reference sequence). This CDR3 has 14 residues. The CDR3 bases are TGTGCCAGCAGTTTGGTAGCGGGAGAAGATACGCAGTATTTT. This gives the protein CASSLVAGEDTQYF.

V and J are TRBV12-5 and TRBJ1-1; no clear D. V dropped 1 base and J dropped 0 bases, with 9 bases sitting between them. CDR1 LGHNT and CDR2 FRNRAP come from the germline V gene. This CDR3 contains 15 residues. CDR3 region: CASGLAQMMNTEAFF. CDR3 nucleotide sequence: TGTGCTAGTGGTTTGGCCCAGATGATGAACACTGAAGCTTTCTTT.

The chain links TRBV5-1 to TRBJ2-7, with 7 bases fitting TRBD2. CDR3 length: 13 amino acids. In germline, CDR1 is SGHRS, CDR2 YFSETQ. Trimming took 4 bases from V and 6 from J; bases not matched to a gene: 7. CDR3 DNA sequence: TGCGCCAGCAGCCTCGGACTAGTAGGCGAGCAGTACTTC. Translation: CASSLGLVGEQYF.

V is TRBV27 and J is TRBJ1-2, with a possible D match to TRBD1 (6 bases). Trimming took off 6 bases at V and 4 bases at J, with 9 bases between the two ends. The CDR3 has 12 residues. Germline V gene sequence: CDR1 MNHEY, CDR2 SMNVEV (reference sequence). This CDR3 reads CASRGQVYGYTF. In nucleotides, the CDR3 is TGTGCCAGCAGGGGACAAGTCTATGGCTACACCTTC.

This clone has more than one count but fewer than ten. This chain connects TRBV5-1 to TRBJ1-2; D gene ambiguous. Germline CDR1 and CDR2: SGHRS and YFSETQ. Deletions cut 5 bases from V and 8 bases from J, with 16 bases between. This CDR3 has 13 residues. The CDR3 nucleotides are TGCGCCAGCAGAGAGACTGAGGGCGAGGGCTACACCTTC. Its translation is CASRETEGEGYTF.

This clone was seen a handful of times. The J gene is TRBJ2-3, the V gene TRBV28; D gene uncertain. Germline values: CDR1 MDHEN, CDR2 SYDVKM. The V end was cut by 1 base, the J end by 3 bases, with 17 bases between. This CDR3 contains 17 residues. CDR3 coding DNA: TGTGCCAGCAGTTTATTGCCATTCAGTTTGAGGACAGATACGCAGTATTTT. Translating gives CASSLLPFSLRTDTQYF.

J is TRBJ2-2 and V is TRBV7-9; D not certain. Trimming pared 1 base from V and 7 bases from J, leaving 13 bases between. CDR3 length equals 15 residues. Germline loops: CDR1 SEHNR, CDR2 FQNEAQ (reference sequence). The CDR3 DNA follows: TGTGCCAGCAGCTTAGGAGGCAAGGTTGGCGGGGAGCTGTTTTTT. This codes for CASSLGGKVGGELFF.

This chain connects TRBV29-1 to TRBJ2-5; weak D call: TRBD2 (5 bases). Germline lookup yields CDR1 SQVTM and CDR2 ANQGSEA. This CDR3 is 14 amino acids long. Trimming removed 2 bases from V and 4 bases from J, with 14 bases in between. The CDR3 loop reads CSVELANGGETQYF. The CDR3 coding sequence is TGCAGCGTTGAACTAGCCAATGGAGGAGAGACCCAGTACTTC.

The chain has TRBV29-1 and TRBJ1-1, with 7 bases fitting TRBD1. The CDR3 spans 13 residues. Germline V gene lookup returns CDR1 SQVTM and CDR2 ANQGSEA. The V gene end was trimmed by 7 bases and the J gene end by 4 bases; junction bases not matched to a gene: 9. The CDR3 DNA is TGCAGCGCCCGACAGGGTGTAGGCACTGAAGCTTTCTTT. Its translation: CSARQGVGTEAFF.

CDR3: CASSASGQGAYETQYF. In DNA form, the CDR3 reads TGTGCCAGTAGTGCAAGCGGACAGGGGGCATATGAGACCCAGTACTTC. The rearrangement uses TRBV19 and TRBJ2-5; 11 positions agree with TRBD1. Per germline, CDR1 LNHDA and CDR2 SQIVND (reference sequence). With V trimmed by 5 bases and J by 5 bases, 10 bases remained unmatched. CDR3 length: 16 amino acids. The full variable domain, in which reference TRBV19 and TRBJ2-5 provide the parts outside the CDR3, is DGGITQSPKYLFRKEGQNVTLSCEQNLNHDAMYWYRQDPGQGLRLIYYSQIVNDFQKGDIAEGYSVSREKKESFPLTVTSAQKNPTAFYLCASSASGQGAYETQYFGPGTRLLVL.

The rearrangement uses TRBV29-1 and TRBJ1-3; D not certain. The CDR3 loop spans 12 amino acids. The V end was cut by 4 bases, the J end by 2 bases, with 6 bases between. Germline lookup yields CDR1 SQVTM and CDR2 ANQGSEA. The CDR3 loop reads CSVGAAGNTIYF. CDR3 DNA sequence: TGCAGCGTTGGGGCAGCTGGAAACACCATATATTTT.

This clone has just a few counts. The CDR3 DNA is TGTGCCAGCAGCGTAGTAAGCGGGGGAGGCACAGATACGCAGTATTTT. Its protein product is CASSVVSGGGTDTQYF. The rearrangement joins TRBV9 to TRBJ2-3; TRBD2 matches at 8 bases. Germline CDR1 is SGDLS and CDR2 is YYNGEE. The CDR3 runs to 16 residues. The V segment lost 0 bases and the J segment 1 base; nucleotides outside the gene matches: 4. Full variable domain (remainder filled in from reference TRBV9 and TRBJ2-3): DSGVTQTPKHLITATGQRVTLRCSPRSGDLSVYWYQQSLDQGLQFLIQYYNGEERAKGNILERFSAQQFPDLHSELNLSSLELGDSALYFCASSVVSGGGTDTQYFGPGTRLTVL.

This clone was counted a few times. Additional DNA sequences in this sample encode the identical CDR3. The chain carries TRBV4-3 and TRBJ2-5; TRBD2 agrees at 8 bases. This CDR3 has 13 residues. The V gene's germline CDR1 is LGHNA and CDR2 YSLEER. V shed 2 bases, J shed 4 bases, and the junction held 0 bases outside the gene matches. CDR3 coding DNA: TGCGCCAGCAGCCAACGGGGGGGAGAGACCCAGTACTTC. Translation gives CASSQRGGETQYF.

This sequence joins TRBV7-8 and TRBJ2-3, with 7 positions matching TRBD2. CDR1 and CDR2 (germline): SGHVS, FQNEAQ. This CDR3 is built from 14 residues. The trim removed 2 bases at V and 4 bases at J, leaving 3 bases unmatched. CDR3 coding DNA: TGTGCCAGCAGCTTATTAGGGAGGGCAGATACGCAGTATTTT. It encodes CASSLLGRADTQYF.

The chain couples TRBV7-2 to TRBJ1-2, with unresolved D. The CDR3 is 14 amino acids. Germline V gene data show CDR1 as SGHTA and CDR2 as FQGNSA. V shed 3 bases and J shed 2 bases, with 10 bases lying between them. CDR3 amino acids: CASSLSGDNYGYTF. As DNA, the CDR3 is TGTGCCAGCAGCTTGTCGGGAGACAACTATGGCTACACCTTC.

This rearrangement joins TRBV5-1 to TRBJ1-2; TRBD1 matches 7 bases. This CDR3 comprises 15 residues. The V segment lost 2 bases and the J segment 3 bases; nucleotides outside the gene matches: 7. The germline gives CDR1 SGHRS, CDR2 YFSETQ. In DNA, the CDR3 is TGCGCCAGCAGCTTCAGGGGGGCAGCGGACTATGGCTACACCTTC. Amino acid sequence: CASSFRGAADYGYTF. Using reference TRBV5-1 and TRBJ1-2 for the parts outside the CDR3, the full variable domain is KAGVTQTPRYLIKTRGQQVTLSCSPISGHRSVSWYQQTPGQGLQFLFEYFSETQRNKGNFPGRFSGRQFSNSRSEMNVSTLELGDSALYLCASSFRGAADYGYTFGSGTRLTVV.

Only a few counts were recorded for this clone. The chain employs TRBV2 and TRBJ1-5; D call uncertain. V lost 1 base and J lost 0, with 4 bases in between. CDR1 and CDR2 (germline): SNHLY, FYNNEI. This CDR3 has 14 amino acids. This CDR3 is CASSEVSSNQPQHF. Written as DNA, the CDR3 is TGTGCCAGCAGTGAAGTCAGTAGCAATCAGCCCCAGCATTTT. Combining the CDR3 with reference TRBV2 and TRBJ1-5 gives the whole variable domain EPEVTQTPSHQVTQMGQEVILRCVPISNHLYFYWYRQILGQKVEFLVSFYNNEISEKSEIFDDQFSVERPDGSNFTLKIRSTKLEDSAMYFCASSEVSSNQPQHFGDGTRLSIL.

The sample holds a few counts of this clone. The chain carries TRBV7-3 and TRBJ2-1; 11 bases fit TRBD2. This CDR3 has 14 amino acids. J gave up 15 bases and V 5 bases, and 12 bases lay outside the gene matches. The germline V gene encodes CDR1 SGHTA and CDR2 FQGTGA. CDR3 bases: TGTGCCAGCAGCCCCCAAATAGCGGGAGGGCCTTCGTTCTTC. The encoded protein is CASSPQIAGGPSFF.